Below are 19 T cell receptor beta chains sequenced from a single sample in a study of patients and donors after allogeneic stem cell transplantation. TCRdb reprocessed the RT-PCR reads with MiXCR, giving one entry per CDR3 protein. The sample carries 150,000 to 200,000 distinct CDR3 sequences, approximately 25% recorded once. The sequencing input was blood, either unsorted or a sorted T cell fraction (not recorded which). The receptors stem from a human donor who was either an allogeneic HSCT recipient or a stem cell or donor lymphocyte infusion donor (not recorded which). It is not recorded whose cells these are; they may come from a transplant donor.

The genes are TRBV29-1 and TRBJ1-6; tentatively, D is TRBD1 (6 bases). The ends were cut back, 5 bases at V and 5 bases at J, with 10 bases in the middle. The length of the CDR3 is 13 residues. The germline gives CDR1 SQVTM, CDR2 ANQGSEA. The CDR3: CSVRRQDNSPLHF. Here the CDR3 DNA reads TGCAGCGTTCGGAGACAGGATAATTCACCCCTCCACTTT.

This clonotype was detected ten times or more. The chain couples TRBV7-6 to TRBJ1-5; tentatively, D is TRBD1 (6 bases). This CDR3 has 17 residues. Trimming left V 5 bases short and J 6 bases short, with 23 bases between. Germline CDR1 and CDR2: SGHVS and FNYEAQ. CDR3 in DNA: TGTGCCAGCAGCGAGGGGGTGCGGACTAACGAAGGTCAGCCCCAGCATTTT. Encoded protein: CASSEGVRTNEGQPQHF.

This clonotype has a handful of counts. The V and J genes are TRBV5-1 and TRBJ1-1; D is perhaps TRBD1 (5 bases). V was trimmed by 3 bases and J by 4 bases, leaving 22 bases between them. In germline, CDR1 is SGHRS, CDR2 YFSETQ. The CDR3 totals 17 residues. The CDR3 is CASSYWGLRERGTEAFF. The CDR3 DNA reads as TGCGCCAGCAGCTATTGGGGACTCAGGGAAAGGGGCACTGAAGCTTTCTTT.

The CDR3 sequence is CASSSQGANYGYTF. The CDR3 nucleotides read TGTGCCAGCAGCTCACAGGGAGCAAACTATGGCTACACCTTC. The chain links TRBV5-6 to TRBJ1-2; D might be TRBD1 (6 bases). This CDR3 is 14 amino acids long. In germline, CDR1 is SGHDT, CDR2 YYEEEE. V dropped 3 bases and J dropped 2 bases, with 11 bases sitting between them.

This clonotype was observed a handful of times. The genes are TRBV29-1 and TRBJ2-7; D might be TRBD2 (6 bases). The V gene lost 6 bases and the J gene lost 7 bases, with 22 bases spanning the gap. Germline CDR1 and CDR2: SQVTM and ANQGSEA. The CDR3 consists of 14 residues. The chain's CDR3 is CSVRTFAGTVEQYF. The CDR3 bases are TGCAGCGTCCGAACCTTTGCGGGGACCGTGGAGCAGTACTTC.

Here the CDR3 reads CASRQGQGGEAFF. In DNA form, the CDR3 reads TGTGCCAGCAGGCAAGGACAGGGAGGTGAAGCTTTCTTT. The chain couples TRBV12-3 or TRBV12-4 to TRBJ1-1; TRBD1 matches 8 bases. J gave up 7 bases and V 6 bases, and 7 bases lay outside the gene matches. The CDR3 sequence is 13 residues long.

This clonotype was counted a few times. The chain uses TRBV24-1 and TRBJ2-1; perhaps D is TRBD1 or TRBD2 (5 bases each). The germline V gene has CDR1 KGHDR and CDR2 SFDVKD. V was trimmed by 6 bases and J by 6 bases, leaving 11 bases between them. This CDR3 region has 13 residues. The CDR3 reads CATSPGTANEQFF. DNA for the CDR3: TGTGCCACCAGTCCCGGGACCGCCAATGAGCAGTTCTTC.

The DNA of the CDR3 is TGTGCCAGCAGTTACGGCGGACAGTACTACGAGCAGTACTTC. Its protein is CASSYGGQYYEQYF. The genes are TRBV6-2 or TRBV6-3 and TRBJ2-7, with D tentatively TRBD1 (6 bases). V dropped 2 bases and J dropped 3 bases, with 11 bases sitting between them. The CDR3 runs to 14 residues. Germline CDR1 MNHEY, CDR2 SVGEGT.

In this sample, this clonotype turned up once. This chain joins TRBV5-1 and TRBJ2-3, with D tentatively TRBD1 (5 bases). The V gene lost 0 bases and the J gene lost 7 bases, with 15 bases spanning the gap. The CDR3 consists of 15 residues. Germline V gene data show CDR1 as SGHRS and CDR2 as YFSETQ. CDR3 bases: TGCGCCAGCAGCTTGGTGCAGGGTTTATCCCATACGCAGTATTTT. Its protein is CASSLVQGLSHTQYF.

This chain uses TRBV12-3 or TRBV12-4 with TRBJ2-4; no firm D call. V was pared by 5 bases and J by 0 bases, with 17 bases between. The CDR3 has 17 amino acids. The CDR3 nucleotides read TGTGCCAGCAGTCCGGCGGCAGGTGACCTAGCCAAAAACATTCAGTACTTC. It yields the protein CASSPAAGDLAKNIQYF.

This sequence joins TRBV27 and TRBJ2-3; D is uncertain. Germline V gives CDR1 MNHEY, CDR2 SMNVEV (reference sequence). V was cut by 5 bases and J by 0 bases, with 6 bases left in between. This CDR3 comprises 13 residues. The CDR3 reads CASSTSSTDTQYF. The CDR3 coding sequence is TGTGCCAGCAGTACTTCTAGCACAGATACGCAGTATTTT.

The chain carries TRBV20-1 and TRBJ1-3, with D unclear. In germline, CDR1 is DFQATT, CDR2 SNEGSKA (reference sequence). The CDR3 has 16 residues. Deletions cut 0 bases from V and 0 bases from J, with 12 bases between. The CDR3 here is CSARDGQLYSGNTIYF. The DNA of the CDR3 is TGCAGTGCTAGAGATGGGCAGCTCTACTCTGGAAACACCATATATTTT.

This clonotype was detected a few times. The chain couples TRBV5-6 to TRBJ1-3, with 7 bases fitting TRBD1. Germline V gives CDR1 SGHDT, CDR2 YYEEEE. J was trimmed by 1 base and V by 0 bases; bases with no gene match: 13. This CDR3 contains 19 residues. Here the CDR3 DNA reads TGTGCCAGCAGCTTGGGACCCCGACAGGGATTTATATCTGGAAACACCATATATTTT. Encoded protein: CASSLGPRQGFISGNTIYF.

DNA of the CDR3: TGCAGCGTTGAAGATGCACTCAGGGGAGGCTATGGCTACACCTTC. Amino acids: CSVEDALRGGYGYTF. The chain recombines TRBV29-1 with TRBJ1-2; D may be TRBD1 (6 bases). Trimming stripped 0 bases from V and 4 bases from J, with 15 bases between. The germline gives CDR1 SQVTM, CDR2 ANQGSEA. The CDR3 sequence is 15 residues long.

The chain combines TRBV6-5 with TRBJ1-3; D unclear. With 0 bases removed from V and 0 bases from J, the gap between germline ends came to 15 bases. Per germline, CDR1 MNHEY and CDR2 SVGAGI. The CDR3 sequence is 18 residues long. CDR3 bases: TGTGCCAGCAGTTACTCGATCCCTTATGGGAGCTCTGGAAACACCATATATTTT. Its protein is CASSYSIPYGSSGNTIYF.

This clonotype was observed a few times. The V gene is TRBV10-3, the J gene TRBJ2-1; D gene unclear. Germline V gene sequence: CDR1 ENHRY, CDR2 SYGVKD. The CDR3 runs to 13 residues. Between the trimmed V and J ends, which lost 7 bases and 8 bases, there was a span of 15 bases. For the CDR3, the DNA is TGTGCCATCAACACGGACCCAGAGGATGAGCAGTTCTTC. Translation gives CAINTDPEDEQFF.

The chain uses TRBV2 and TRBJ2-7; D gene unclear. V was clipped by 6 bases and J by 7 bases, with 13 bases between them. In germline, CDR1 is SNHLY, CDR2 FYNNEI. This CDR3 has 12 residues. The CDR3 coding sequence is TGTGCCAGCAGCGATAGGGTCGGGGAGCAGTACTTC. It translates to CASSDRVGEQYF. Variable domain in full (rest from reference TRBV2 and TRBJ2-7): EPEVTQTPSHQVTQMGQEVILRCVPISNHLYFYWYRQILGQKVEFLVSFYNNEISEKSEIFDDQFSVERPDGSNFTLKIRSTKLEDSAMYFCASSDRVGEQYFGPGTRLTVT.

This clonotype has a handful of counts. This rearrangement joins TRBV20-1 to TRBJ2-2; D remains ambiguous. There are 13 residues in the CDR3. CDR1 DFQATT and CDR2 SNEGSKA come from the germline V gene (reference sequence). The V end lost 6 bases, the J end lost 4 bases, and 12 bases lay between the germline ends. DNA of the CDR3: TGCAGTGCCCCATTCGAGGTCACCGGGGAGCTGTTTTTT. Protein: CSAPFEVTGELFF.

The chain couples TRBV30 to TRBJ1-5, with D perhaps matching TRBD1 (6 bases). The V gene's germline CDR1 is GTSNPN and CDR2 SVGIG (reference sequence). With 3 bases removed from V and 5 bases from J, the gap between germline ends came to 11 bases. The length of the CDR3 is 13 residues. The CDR3 region has the DNA TGTGCCTGGAGCGAAAGGGGGGATCAGCCCCAGCATTTT. Protein: CAWSERGDQPQHF.